This entry features one T cell receptor beta chain sequence. Its target antigen remains unknown. No much larger clone is present one base from it, and per-base qualities are unavailable. The V and J ends are trimmed by 3 bases and 1 base, leaving 15 bases between them. The CDR3 has 16 amino acids, counting the end cysteine and phenylalanine. The DNA shown is the 48-base CDR3, in frame from base 1. Per the germline V gene (reference sequence), MNHEY is the CDR1 and SMNVEV is the CDR2. This specimen comes from a study of shared T cell receptors in the human thymus (dated by TCRdb to 2020 to 2023). In terms of the full investigation: The study examined how the human thymus generates shared, self-reactive T-cell receptor alpha chains.

Library construction relied on the immunoSEQ multiplex PCR assay. Imported from immuneACCESS, the table was reduced by TCRdb to in-frame sequences with V and J called. These copies leave out some clones; in studies compared against another copy, an unresolved V gene accounts for under half, and the cause of the remainder is not known. The sample records about 730,000 clones, 70% to 90% of which are singletons. Roughly 0.01% of the sample belongs to the ten largest clones. These data were likewise used in another study, on human thymus T cells. As described in the second report: Donors were immunologically healthy infants undergoing open corrective cardiac surgery for congenital heart defects in Finland. Thymus tissue was collected as surgical resects that were removed during corrective cardiac surgery. Biased V and J gene segment usage appeared to be present in both thymic and peripheral blood repertoires. According to the related research, thymic TCR repertoires were highly overlapping among unrelated individuals. The study described the TCR alpha and beta repertoires in under ten infant thymus samples and four matching peripheral blood samples. The cohort included several male and two female infants, with donor ages spanning 7 to 244 days. Thymocytes were freed from the tissue by mechanical means and kept at -70 degrees C as pellets of roughly 9-30 million cells. Genomic DNA was extracted from frozen cell pellets with a QIAsymphony instrument. TCRB and TCRAD loci were amplified from a standardized quantity of quality-controlled genomic DNA using the immunoSEQ multiplex PCR assay. The amplicons covered the V(D)J region and were long enough to include the CDR3 and to identify the V and J genes. Amplicon sequencing was performed on an Illumina platform through the commercial immunoSEQ service. Primer bias and sequencing errors were corrected as previously described, and TCRAD and TCRB definitions were based on the IMGT database. The repertoires were analysed using immunoSEQ Analyzer 3.0 and VDJTools for basic statistics, V/J segment usage, diversity estimates, rarefaction and pairwise overlap. Diversity was estimated using the Chao1, ChaoE, Efron-Thisted, Shannon and inverse Simpson indices, and was also estimated on datasets down-sampled to the size of the smallest sample. For repertoire overlap, CDR3 nucleotide sequence, V gene and J gene had to match strictly, and clustering was done by Jaccard-based multidimensional scaling. On average, thymus samples gave roughly 800,000 unique TCRB clonotypes, whereas blood samples gave around 84,000.

The rearrangement joined TRBV27 to TRBJ1-2; TRBD1 could be the D gene, as 5 bases match. The material sequenced was thymocytes. This receptor was obtained from a girl under two years old with a congenital heart defect. Donor details come from another sample of the same person, matched by shared clones. The CDR3: CASSLGMGLHNYGYTF. The nucleotides are TGTGCCAGCAGTTTGGGCATGGGACTGCATAACTATGGCTACACCTTC.